The 19 T cell receptor beta chains in this list originate from one sample, sequenced in a study of cytomegalovirus exposure and HLA in healthy donors. PCR amplification relied on 60 Vbeta primers (plus 13 Jbeta primers). Using immunoSEQ multiplex PCR, the repertoire was profiled, and TCRdb retains in-frame clones only, with some absent. This sample yields about 300,000 clones, of which around 86% are seen a single time; less than 4.5% belongs to the top ten. Material for sequencing was PBMCs. The receptor set was obtained from a man aged 35 to 55 in good health and CMV-seropositive.

The chain is built from TRBV5-1 and TRBJ2-1; 9 bases agree with TRBD1. Germline V CDR1 and CDR2: SGHRS, YFSETQ. The CDR3 has 16 amino acids. J was trimmed by 4 bases and V by 0 bases; bases with no gene match: 5. The CDR3 reads CASSLGTGGMYNEQFF. The DNA of the CDR3 is TGCGCCAGCAGCTTGGGAACAGGGGGCATGTACAATGAGCAGTTCTTC.

The V call is TRBV30, the J call TRBJ2-7; 12 bases line up with TRBD2. The CDR3 is 16 residues long. The germline CDR1 and CDR2 sequences are GTSNPN and SVGIG (reference sequence). V gave up 2 bases and J gave up 8 bases; unmatched junction bases: 13. CDR3 protein: CAWSPPPTSGSLKQYF. For the CDR3, the DNA is TGTGCCTGGAGTCCCCCCCCGACTAGCGGGAGTTTAAAGCAGTACTTC.

The chain has TRBV27 and TRBJ1-1, with TRBD1 identical over 10 bases. Germline CDR1 and CDR2: MNHEY and SMNVEV (reference sequence). With 7 bases clipped from V and 4 bases from J, the junction kept 12 bases outside the gene matches. This CDR3 contains 16 residues. The CDR3 region has the DNA TGTGCCAGCACCAGAGACAGGGGGCCGGGCGGCACTGAAGCTTTCTTT. Protein sequence: CASTRDRGPGGTEAFF.

The genes are TRBV7-9 and TRBJ2-2, with a possible D match to TRBD1 (5 bases). The germline V and J ends were trimmed by 4 bases and 2 bases, with 17 bases remaining between them. The CDR3 totals 17 residues. Germline assignment: CDR1 SEHNR and CDR2 FQNEAQ (reference sequence). The CDR3 sequence is CASSWEGEAPNTGELFF. Here the CDR3 DNA reads TGTGCCAGCAGCTGGGAAGGGGAAGCGCCCAACACCGGGGAGCTGTTTTTT.

The chain joins TRBV5-1 to TRBJ2-5; TRBD1 aligns across 12 bases. V was pared by 1 base and J by 5 bases, with 6 bases of the junction left unmatched. CDR1 SGHRS and CDR2 YFSETQ come from the germline V gene. The CDR3 contains 16 residues. In nucleotides, the CDR3 is TGCGCCAGCAGCTTGTATGGGACAGGGGGCGTTGAGACCCAGTACTTC. Translation gives CASSLYGTGGVETQYF.

The chain employs TRBV9 and TRBJ2-2; a weak D match, TRBD2 (6 bases). V was trimmed by 7 bases and J by 5 bases, leaving 12 bases between them. Germline V lookup: CDR1 SGDLS, CDR2 YYNGEE. This CDR3 contains 13 residues. CDR3 bases: TGTGCCAGCGCGGAGGGGAGAACCGGGGAGCTGTTTTTT. It encodes CASAEGRTGELFF.

The rearrangement joins TRBV10-3 to TRBJ2-7; TRBD2 matches at 11 bases. The CDR3 is 15 amino acids. Germline-derived CDR1 and CDR2 are ENHRY and SYGVKD. V shed 3 bases and J 2 bases; nucleotides not matched to a gene: 3. The CDR3 loop is CAISDTSGSTYEQYF. The CDR3 bases are TGTGCCATCAGTGACACTAGCGGGAGCACCTACGAGCAGTACTTC.

V is TRBV19 and J is TRBJ2-5; TRBD2 matches 7 bases. The J call may be in error: the DNA end matches TRBJ2-7 better. Germline loops: CDR1 LNHDA, CDR2 SQIVND (reference sequence). The length of the CDR3 is 16 residues. The DNA for the CDR3 is TGTGCCAGTAGTCCCCAAGCGGGGCAGAGCTCCTACGAGCAGTACTTC. This gives the protein CASSPQAGQSSYEQYF.

The chain joins TRBV4-1 to TRBJ1-6, with D possibly TRBD1 on 6 matching bases. Germline lookup yields CDR1 MGHRA and CDR2 YSYEKL. Trimming cost V 4 bases and J 10 bases, with 17 bases left between them. This CDR3 spans 15 amino acids. CDR3 region: CASSPSGTGQSPLHF. The CDR3 DNA follows: TGCGCCAGCAGCCCCTCCGGGACGGGACAATCACCCCTCCACTTT.

Comment on this clone: This specimen includes other DNA sequences encoding the same CDR3. The V gene is TRBV5-1, the J gene TRBJ1-2, with unresolved D. This CDR3 is 12 amino acids long. Per germline, CDR1 SGHRS and CDR2 YFSETQ. Deletions cut 4 bases from V and 6 bases from J, with 10 bases between. This CDR3 is CASSPDFNGYTF. The CDR3, as DNA: TGCGCCAGCAGCCCGGACTTCAATGGCTACACCTTC.

The chain has TRBV19 and TRBJ2-2; 10 nucleotides align to TRBD1. Germline V gene sequence: CDR1 LNHDA, CDR2 SQIVND (reference sequence). J was trimmed by 4 bases and V by 6 bases; bases with no gene match: 5. This CDR3 has 15 amino acids. The CDR3 DNA is TGTGCCAGTAGAATCGGACAGGGGGGCACCGGGGAGCTGTTTTTT. Encoded protein: CASRIGQGGTGELFF.

This clone was detected only a few times. The chain combines TRBV6-5 with TRBJ1-1; a weak D match, TRBD1 (5 bases). CDR3 length: 14 amino acids. Trimming cost V 0 bases and J 5 bases, with 10 bases left between them. Germline V gene lookup returns CDR1 MNHEY and CDR2 SVGAGI. The CDR3 bases are TGTGCCAGCAGTTACTCCGGGCCAGGGACTGAAGCTTTCTTT. Encoded protein: CASSYSGPGTEAFF.

V is TRBV7-8 and J is TRBJ2-1; D not resolved. Germline lookup yields CDR1 SGHVS and CDR2 FQNEAQ. V dropped 0 bases and J dropped 4 bases, with 7 bases sitting between them. This CDR3 region has 14 residues. CDR3 amino acids: CASSLAERYNEQFF. The CDR3 DNA sequence: TGTGCCAGCAGCTTAGCGGAGCGATACAATGAGCAGTTCTTC.

The chain recombines TRBV7-9 with TRBJ2-7; D possibly corresponds to TRBD2 (6 bases). This CDR3 comprises 14 residues. The V gene lost 6 bases and the J gene lost 6 bases, with 18 bases spanning the gap. Per the germline V gene, CDR1 is SEHNR and CDR2 is FQNEAQ (reference sequence). CDR3 coding DNA: TGTGCCAGCAGATTGGTCGGGAGATACGGCGAGCAGTACTTC. This codes for CASRLVGRYGEQYF.

The chain carries TRBV6-6 and TRBJ2-3; D is uncertain. The V gene's germline CDR1 is MNHNY and CDR2 SVGAGI (reference sequence). V gave up 4 bases and J gave up 2 bases, with 10 bases separating them. The CDR3 totals 14 residues. CDR3 region: CASSLQSYTDTQYF. The DNA for the CDR3 is TGTGCCAGCAGTTTACAATCTTACACAGATACGCAGTATTTT.

This clone was counted a single time. The chain uses TRBV9 and TRBJ2-2; 10 bases map to TRBD1. The CDR3 has 21 amino acids. The germline V gene encodes CDR1 SGDLS and CDR2 YYNGEE. With V trimmed by 4 bases and J by 7 bases, 25 bases remained unmatched. The CDR3 region has the DNA TGTGCCAGCAGCCCTAGCACCGGGACAGGGGCCCTTCCTAGCATGGGCGGGGAGCTGTTTTTT. It codes for CASSPSTGTGALPSMGGELFF.

This clone has more than one count but fewer than ten. The rearrangement links TRBV4-1 to TRBJ1-1; TRBD1 aligns across 8 bases. Germline CDR1 reads MGHRA; CDR2 reads YSYEKL. V shed 4 bases and J 7 bases; nucleotides not matched to a gene: 5. The CDR3 runs to 13 residues. DNA of the CDR3: TGCGCCAGCAGCCCTACGGGACAGGTTGAAGCTTTCTTT. Residues: CASSPTGQVEAFF.

This sequence joins TRBV5-1 and TRBJ1-4; no reliable D call. The ends were cut back, 0 bases at V and 6 bases at J, with 12 bases in the middle. The CDR3 runs 15 residues. CDR1 and CDR2 from the germline V gene are SGHRS and YFSETQ. CDR3 region: CASSLDAGMDEKLFF. Here the CDR3 DNA reads TGCGCCAGCAGCTTGGATGCGGGGATGGATGAAAAACTGTTTTTT.

This chain links TRBV10-2 with TRBJ2-1; no firm D call. The CDR3 totals 13 residues. CDR1 WSHSY and CDR2 SAAADI come from the germline V gene. The V end was cut by 4 bases, the J end by 9 bases, with 13 bases between. The CDR3 DNA reads TGCGCCAGCAGTGGAGCGTTCCTTCCTGAGCAGTTCTTC. Translated: CASSGAFLPEQFF.